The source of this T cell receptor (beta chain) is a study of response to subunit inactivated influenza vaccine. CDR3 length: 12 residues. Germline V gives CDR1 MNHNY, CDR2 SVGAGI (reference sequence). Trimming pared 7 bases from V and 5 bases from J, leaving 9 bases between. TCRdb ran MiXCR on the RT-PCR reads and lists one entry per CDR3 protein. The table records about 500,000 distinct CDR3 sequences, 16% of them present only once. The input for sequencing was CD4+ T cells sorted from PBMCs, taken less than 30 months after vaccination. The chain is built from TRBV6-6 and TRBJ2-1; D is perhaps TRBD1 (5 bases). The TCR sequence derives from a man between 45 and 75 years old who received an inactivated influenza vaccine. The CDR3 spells CASTLGDNEQFF. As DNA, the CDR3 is TGTGCCAGCACCCTAGGGGACAATGAGCAGTTCTTC.